The 21 T cell receptor beta chains below all came from one sample that was sequenced in a study of blood T cells in healthy people across ages (dated by TCRdb to the mid-2010s). Libraries were made using 5' RACE. The sample was run on an Illumina HiSeq 2500. The second PCR ran for about 7 to 11 cycles and used a J-beta primer mix along with a sample-barcoded 5' primer. TCRdb ran its own pipeline on the public reads, namely fastp trimming at Q25 and MiXCR clone calling, and kept in-frame beta chains. Rows are unified per CDR3 protein, each entry keeping the most common DNA and genes. This sample holds 540,000 or so distinct CDR3 sequences; roughly 48% were observed only once. The top ten hold 20% to 25% of the sample. What was sequenced was blood. Every receptor here comes from an elderly man in good health.

V gene TRBV20-1 combines with J gene TRBJ1-5, with unresolved D. The CDR3 is made up of 12 amino acids. The germline V and J ends were trimmed by 5 bases and 9 bases, with 14 bases remaining between them. In germline, CDR1 is DFQATT, CDR2 SNEGSKA (reference sequence). CDR3: CSASPPPGPQHF. The CDR3 DNA reads TGCAGTGCTTCCCCTCCCCCGGGGCCCCAGCATTTT.

The chain couples TRBV5-5 to TRBJ2-4; 10 bases map to TRBD2. V was pared by 2 bases and J by 8 bases, with 4 bases of the junction left unmatched. There are 14 residues in the CDR3. Per the germline V gene, CDR1 is SGHKS and CDR2 is YYEKEE (reference sequence). CDR3 DNA sequence: TGTGCCAGCAGCTTAGCGGGAGGGCCGGACATTCAGTACTTC. It encodes CASSLAGGPDIQYF.

The chain couples TRBV7-2 to TRBJ2-5; the match to TRBD1 covers 8 bases. Germline-derived CDR1 and CDR2 are SGHTA and FQGNSA. Trimming removed 4 bases from V and 8 bases from J; junction bases left unmatched: 6. There are 13 residues in the CDR3. The CDR3 nucleotides are TGTGCCAGCAGCTGGACCGGGACAGGAACCCAGTACTTC. This sequence encodes CASSWTGTGTQYF. Supplemented by reference TRBV7-2 and TRBJ2-5, the full variable domain reads GAGVSQSPSNKVTEKGKDVELRCDPISGHTALYWYRQSLGQGLEFLIYFQGNSAPDKSGLPSDRFSAERTGGSVSTLTIQRTQQEDSAVYLCASSWTGTGTQYFGPGTRLLVL.

The chain links TRBV7-6 to TRBJ2-5; 8 bases map to TRBD1. This CDR3 region has 17 residues. Germline CDR1 and CDR2: SGHVS and FNYEAQ. V was clipped by 1 base and J by 3 bases; unmatched bases: 10. The CDR3 loop is CASSLGKTGAGEETQYF. CDR3 in DNA: TGTGCCAGCAGCTTAGGCAAGACAGGGGCCGGAGAAGAGACCCAGTACTTC.

This clonotype was recorded only once. This chain uses TRBV5-1 with TRBJ2-3; a weak D match, TRBD1 (6 bases). V gave up 0 bases and J gave up 4 bases, with 9 bases separating them. This CDR3 comprises 14 residues. The germline V gene encodes CDR1 SGHRS and CDR2 YFSETQ. CDR3 sequence (DNA): TGCGCCAGCAGCTTGGATGAGGGGGCAGATACGCAGTATTTT. This encodes CASSLDEGADTQYF.

The rearrangement links TRBV6-1 to TRBJ1-5; D gene uncertain. Germline loops: CDR1 MNHNS, CDR2 SASEGT. The V end lost 3 bases, the J end lost 2 bases, and 11 bases lay between the germline ends. The CDR3 is 15 amino acids. As DNA, the CDR3 is TGTGCCAGCAGTGATGTGGGTTCGCGCAATCAGCCCCAGCATTTT. It specifies CASSDVGSRNQPQHF.

The sample holds many counts of this clonotype. The genes are TRBV6-5 and TRBJ2-5; TRBD2 matches at 7 bases. The CDR3 is 15 residues long. Germline CDR1 MNHEY, CDR2 SVGAGI. The J segment lost 2 bases and the V segment lost 0 bases, leaving 3 bases of the junction unmatched. The CDR3 DNA reads as TGTGCCAGCAGTTACTCGGCGGGAGTTCAAGAGACCCAGTACTTC. It translates to CASSYSAGVQETQYF.

The chain joins TRBV7-2 to TRBJ2-5; D might be TRBD1 or TRBD2, each matching 5 bases. Between the trimmed V and J ends, which lost 5 bases and 5 bases, there was a span of 15 bases. The CDR3 has 14 amino acids. Germline-derived CDR1 and CDR2 are SGHTA and FQGNSA. The chain's CDR3 is CASSQTYGAETQYF. The CDR3 DNA reads TGTGCCAGCAGCCAAACTTACGGGGCGGAGACCCAGTACTTC.

This clonotype was counted once. J is TRBJ2-6 and V is TRBV27, with 10 nucleotides matching TRBD1. CDR1 is MNHEY and CDR2 is SMNVEV in the germline V gene (reference sequence). CDR3 length equals 14 residues. Germline trimming cut 5 bases from V and 10 bases from J; bases unmatched to any gene: 5. The CDR3 bases are TGTGCCAGCAGTGCCGGGACAGGGGTTAACGTCCTGACTTTC. Protein product: CASSAGTGVNVLTF.

The chain recombines TRBV12-3 or TRBV12-4 with TRBJ1-5, with 7 bases identical to TRBD1. Losses at the gene ends were 5 bases for V and 6 bases for J; bases not matched to a gene: 7. The CDR3 is made up of 14 amino acids. The CDR3 is CASSVGQFPQPQHF. The CDR3 DNA is TGTGCCAGCAGTGTGGGACAGTTCCCTCAGCCCCAGCATTTT.

The CDR3 DNA reads TGCAGTGCTAGACAGGGTTTGGTAACTGAAGCTTTCTTT. This encodes CSARQGLVTEAFF. V usage is TRBV20-1 and J usage is TRBJ1-1; TRBD1 might be the D (5 bases). V lost 2 bases and J 5 bases, leaving 12 bases between the germline ends. CDR1 is DFQATT, CDR2 SNEGSKA, per germline (reference sequence). This CDR3 contains 13 residues.

The chain is built from TRBV2 and TRBJ2-5; the D gene is possibly TRBD2 (6 bases). Germline V CDR1 and CDR2: SNHLY, FYNNEI. Between the trimmed V and J ends, which lost 1 base and 5 bases, there was a span of 11 bases. This CDR3 has 14 residues. The CDR3 here is CASSEGRGIETQYF. The CDR3 DNA sequence: TGTGCCAGCAGTGAAGGGCGGGGCATCGAGACCCAGTACTTC.

The genes are TRBV3-1 and TRBJ2-1; 7 bases match TRBD1. V trimming: 1 base; J trimming: 9 bases; junction bases outside the gene matches: 6. CDR1 and CDR2 (germline): LGHDT, YNNKEL (reference sequence). The CDR3 runs to 14 residues. The CDR3 DNA is TGTGCCAGCAGCCAAGGTCGGGCAGGGGGTGAGCAGTTCTTC. This translates into CASSQGRAGGEQFF.

This clonotype was seen just once. The chain has TRBV6-2 or TRBV6-3 and TRBJ2-7, with D hard to call. The CDR3 covers 11 residues. Germline V gene data show CDR1 as MNHEY and CDR2 as SVGEGT. V gave up 6 bases and J gave up 3 bases, with 6 bases separating them. CDR3 amino acids: CASSMDYEQYF. The CDR3 nucleotides are TGTGCCAGCAGCATGGACTACGAGCAGTACTTC.

The genes are TRBV27 and TRBJ2-3; 8 nucleotides align to TRBD2. CDR1 is MNHEY and CDR2 is SMNVEV in the germline V gene (reference sequence). Trimming removed 8 bases from V and 7 bases from J; junction bases left unmatched: 17. The CDR3 covers 16 residues. For the CDR3, the DNA is TGTGCCAGCGGACCCGGGGGAGCGGGGGTCCTCAATACGCAGTATTTT. Protein sequence: CASGPGGAGVLNTQYF.

The V and J genes are TRBV7-6 and TRBJ2-5; 7 bases match TRBD1. Germline CDR1 reads SGHVS; CDR2 reads FNYEAQ. The CDR3 is 15 amino acids. Trimming took 5 bases from V and 4 from J; bases not matched to a gene: 10. Written as DNA, the CDR3 is TGTGCCAGCAGCACACCCACAGGGGTGGGAGAGACCCAGTACTTC. The encoded protein is CASSTPTGVGETQYF.

The rearrangement links TRBV18 to TRBJ2-7; 11 nucleotides line up with TRBD2. V lost 1 base and J lost 1; bases outside the gene matches: 3. Per germline, CDR1 KGHSH and CDR2 LQKENI. The CDR3 is 16 residues long. The CDR3 sequence: CASSPLRTSGSYEQYF. The CDR3 coding sequence is TGTGCCAGCTCACCACTCCGGACTAGCGGGTCCTACGAGCAGTACTTC.

This clonotype has only a few counts. CDR3 residues: CASSLVGIGDEQYF. In DNA form, the CDR3 reads TGTGCCAGCAGCTTAGTCGGGATAGGGGACGAGCAGTACTTC. The chain uses TRBV7-9 and TRBJ2-7; D may correspond to TRBD1 or TRBD2 (5 bases each). Trimming took off 1 base at V and 5 bases at J, with 12 bases between the two ends. Germline CDR1 and CDR2: SEHNR and FQNEAQ (reference sequence). The CDR3 runs 14 residues.

This clonotype was detected a few times. The chain joins TRBV20-1 to TRBJ2-1, with 10 nucleotides matching TRBD1. V was pared by 4 bases and J by 9 bases, with 9 bases of the junction left unmatched. This CDR3 spans 14 amino acids. Per the germline V gene, CDR1 is DFQATT and CDR2 is SNEGSKA (reference sequence). The CDR3 DNA sequence: TGCAGTGCTAAGGGGACAGGGGATCTCGGTGAGCAGTTCTTC. This codes for CSAKGTGDLGEQFF.

This clonotype has a single count. The chain links TRBV20-1 to TRBJ2-5; 14 nucleotides match TRBD2. The junction had 15 bases not matched to a gene; V was cut back by 4 bases and J by 5 bases. The CDR3 extends over 18 amino acids. Germline CDR1 and CDR2: DFQATT and SNEGSKA (reference sequence). The CDR3 nucleotides read TGCAGTGCTACGCGGGGGACTAGCGGGAGCCATGGGAAGGAGACCCAGTACTTC. Translation gives CSATRGTSGSHGKETQYF.

The count of this clonotype is one. One end of the junction is discordant with germline, which a read error may explain. The V and J genes are TRBV6-5 and TRBJ2-5; D is perhaps TRBD1 (6 bases). CDR1 is MNHEY and CDR2 is SVGAGI in the germline V gene. CDR3 length equals 16 residues. The CDR3 protein is CASSYTRTDRQETLYF. DNA of the CDR3: TGTGCCAGTAGTTACACCCGGACAGATCGTCAAGAGACCCTGTACTTC.